A selection of T cell receptor beta chains follows, all from one sample in a study of blood T cell repertoires in COVID-19. Assay: immunoSEQ multiplex PCR; the TCRdb copy retains only in-frame clones and omits some. This table has 290,000 or so clones, 70% to 90% appearing once. Input material: peripheral blood. These receptors were obtained from a middle-aged man with active or convalescent COVID-19. The CDR3 runs from the conserved cysteine through the conserved F or W. A D gene is named only where the DNA matches it firmly.

d_gene,v_gene,j_gene,CDR3aa
-,TRBV6-5,TRBJ1-6,CASSPGPSPLHF
-,TRBV3-1/TRBV3-2,TRBJ1-2,CASSQDYRGGGYGYTF
-,TRBV6-6,TRBJ1-2,CASSSDRPLYGYTF
-,TRBV6-6,TRBJ1-6,CASSYPRGGSNSPLHF
TRBD1,TRBV2,TRBJ1-1,CTGQGNTEAFF
-,TRBV6-5,TRBJ1-5,CASSSIPGGNQPQHF
-,TRBV18,TRBJ2-3,CASSPITDTQYF
TRBD2,TRBV27,TRBJ2-7,CASRPLSLGRALHEQYF
-,TRBV5-8,TRBJ1-1,CASSSGQRTNTEAFF
TRBD2,TRBV18,TRBJ2-1,CASSPPGLRGEQFF
-,TRBV3-1/TRBV3-2,TRBJ1-2,CASSQADSGSYGYTF
-,TRBV9,TRBJ1-4,CASSPHQDSLEKLFF